A selection of T cell receptor beta chains follows, all from one sample in a study of neurological immune-mediated disorders. A single record per CDR3 protein comes from TCRdb applying MiXCR to the 5' RACE reads. This table holds 55,000 to 70,000 distinct CDR3 sequences, less than 4% found once. The sequenced sample consisted of PBMCs. These receptors came from a man under 40 with multiple sclerosis. Both conserved end residues are trimmed from each CDR3.

>11|TRBJ1-5|TRBV3-1
ASSQDRDQPQH
>13|TRBJ2-3|TRBV7-8
ASSFHQGGTDTQY
>11|TRBJ2-2|TRBV20-1
SARGPNTGELF
>13|TRBJ2-3|TRBV20-1
SAAGAGGSADTQY
>12|TRBJ2-5|TRBV29-1
SFTPGQGWETQY
>12|TRBJ2-7|TRBV25-1
ASSGRTGAYEQY
>12|TRBJ1-2|TRBV6-6
ASSYSGGRLGYT
>15|TRBJ1-5|TRBV5-1
ASSLEGQGAGGQPQH
>11|TRBJ2-1|TRBV10-1
ASSEWTEGEQF
>11|TRBJ2-5|TRBV28
AILGGALETQY
>10|TRBJ1-2|TRBV5-1
ASKVDADGYT
>12|TRBJ2-5|TRBV14
ASSPGAYQETQY
>12|TRBJ1-1|TRBV5-1
ASHNTEGADEAF
>18|TRBJ1-5|TRBV5-1
ASSIPVIGKSAVGNQPQH
>12|TRBJ2-5|TRBV3-1
ASSQKGTEETQY
>12|TRBJ2-5|TRBV5-6
ASSFFSGQETQY
>12|TRBJ1-2|TRBV25-1
ASSDPQGRNGYT
>13|TRBJ1-1|TRBV5-4
ASSLLTVMNTEAF
>13|TRBJ1-1|TRBV12-3/TRBV12-4
ASNSMGQGFSEAF